This TCR beta chain is drawn from a study of shared clonotypes between healthy human individuals (TCRdb year 2020). Study-level background: A few men and a couple of women, aged 18 to 49 years, made up the cohort. To increase sequencing depth and limit assay-specific biases, different laboratories used diverse techniques to prepare libraries and sequence TCR repertoires. The study deeply sequenced blood TCR repertoires of five healthy adults to estimate repertoire size and the extent of clonotype sharing between individuals. Each donor's leukapheresis produced roughly between roughly 0.9 and 8.9 billion PBMCs. For each donor, three plates each were used for CD4 naive and CD4 memory, two plates were used for CD8 naive, and one plate was used for CD8 memory.

Broad study findings and their caveats: Only blood was sampled, and tissue TCR repertoires likely differ from those in blood. Compared with non-shared clonotypes, clonotypes shared by all four sorted-subset donors had higher generation probabilities. The genetic and exposure-history diversity represented was limited by the small number of donors. Rarefaction of sorted-subset datasets indicated incomplete sequencing despite the large sequencing depth. About 5% of naive CD4, around 3.5% of naive CD8, approximately 2% of memory CD4, and around 0.42% of memory CD8 clonotypes were shared across several donors. Based on pairwise subsampling, the degree of clonotype sharing among donors was expected to be affected by sequencing depth. Estimated clonotype richness was generally larger for naive than for memory subsets.

Concerning this clone: Its antigen target is currently unknown. Per-nucleotide qualities are absent, and no much larger clonotype sits a single base away.

Via the germline V gene (reference sequence), CDR1 is LNHDA and CDR2 SQIVND. The CDR3 has 19 amino acids, counting the end cysteine and phenylalanine. Of all the DNA, just the CDR3 is kept, 57 bases in frame from base 1. Trimming accounts for 6 bases at V and 6 bases at J, while the number of junction bases matched to no gene is 16. TCR CDR3 regions were amplified from genomic DNA by multiplex PCR using the deep immunoSEQ assay. Extracted genomic DNA from each cell subset was distributed evenly across all wells of several immunoSEQ 96-well plates, and each plate was treated as a replicate. Each replicate PCR for sorted subsets received about 210 ng genomic DNA, equal to roughly 30,000 T cell genomes. Purified libraries were measured with a Qubit 3.0 fluorometer, size-checked on a Bioanalyzer 2100, and measured again with the KAPA Library Quantification kit. A separate single-read 150-cycle Illumina NextSeq 550 flow cell was used to sequence each immunoSEQ 96-well plate. The authors' analysis ran thus. The immunoSEQ output contained only junctional sequences without quality scores, so filtering could not match that applied to full-length reads. To assign V/J genes and CDR3, sequences were annotated against IMGT germline references using PyIR, a Python wrapper for IgBLAST v1.9. Any read was removed if the V/J assignment was weak (E-value above 1e-6), the CDR3 was missing, or the read contained stop codons, out-of-frame junctions, or ambiguous translated residues. V3J clonotypes were defined as sequences sharing the same inferred V gene, J gene, and CDR3 amino acid sequence. The percentage overlap between two repertoires was calculated by dividing the number of shared unique clonotypes by the size of the smaller repertoire. Repertoire richness was assessed with RTK rarefaction, the Chao1 estimator, and Recon v2.1 estimates of unobserved clonotypes. Generation probabilities for all TCRbeta clonotypes obtained by the gDNA method from a handful of donors were computed using OLGA. As stored in TCRdb, this immuneACCESS dataset retains in-frame rearrangements with V and J assigned. A fraction of the clones does not appear; measured against another copy, unresolved V genes explain less than half of the discrepancy, and the remainder lacks a known reason. V, J and clone size derive from that table, while D and trimming were established from the DNA sequence. The table for this sample lists 600,000 to 750,000 clones; approximately 72% of them were counted only once. The top ten hold under 2% of the sample.

Donors were healthy HIV-negative adults with no recently reported acute infections or vaccinations. Every donor was a Caucasian adult living in Nashville, Tennessee, USA. CD4+ T cells were enriched through magnetic negative selection, after which naive cells were positively selected on CD45RA and the remaining negative fraction served as the memory subset. Blood was collected by leukapheresis, and PBMCs were isolated by Ficoll-Histopaque density gradient centrifugation and then cryopreserved in liquid nitrogen vapor phase. Analytical flow cytometry was used to check the purity and quantity of every magnetically sorted T cell population. Genomic DNA was isolated from each sorted fraction and quantified by UV absorbance on a Nanodrop 2000c.

The chain couples TRBV19 to TRBJ2-5, and TRBD2 matches 16 of the central bases. This receptor was taken from a young woman in good health. What was sequenced was memory CD4+ T cells sorted from blood. This sample's cell subset or site label indicates: CD45RA-negative fraction. The DNA sequence is as follows: TGTGCCAGTAGCCTGGGGTCGGGACTAGCGGGAGGGCCGGTGAAGACCCAGTACTTC. This sequence encodes CASSLGSGLAGGPVKTQYF.